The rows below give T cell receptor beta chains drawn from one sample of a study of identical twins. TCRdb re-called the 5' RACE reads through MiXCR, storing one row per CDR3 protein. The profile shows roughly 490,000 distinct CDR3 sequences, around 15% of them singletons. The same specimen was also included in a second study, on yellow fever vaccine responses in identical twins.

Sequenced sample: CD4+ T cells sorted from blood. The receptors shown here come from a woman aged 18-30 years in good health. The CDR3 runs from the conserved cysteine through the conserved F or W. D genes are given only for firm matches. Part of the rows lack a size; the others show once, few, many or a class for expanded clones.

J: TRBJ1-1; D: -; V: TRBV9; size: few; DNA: TGTGCCAGCAGCCTCACTCCTGACAACACTGAAGCTTTCTTT; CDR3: CASSLTPDNTEAFF
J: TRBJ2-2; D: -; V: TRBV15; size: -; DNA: TGTGCCACAAAAGCAGAACGGAACACCGGGGAGCTGTTTTTT; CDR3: CATKAERNTGELFF
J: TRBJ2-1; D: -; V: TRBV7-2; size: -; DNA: TGTGCCAGCAGCTTAGACCCAGCAGGCACTGAGCAGTTCTTC; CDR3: CASSLDPAGTEQFF
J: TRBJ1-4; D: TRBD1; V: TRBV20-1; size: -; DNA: TGCAGTGCTAGACCAAGGACAGGGCTCAGGGAAAAACTGTTTTTT; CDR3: CSARPRTGLREKLFF
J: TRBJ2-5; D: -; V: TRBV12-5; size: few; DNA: TGTGCTAGTGGATCAGAGGGAGAGACCCAGTACTTC; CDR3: CASGSEGETQYF
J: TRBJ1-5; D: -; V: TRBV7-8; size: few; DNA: TGTGCCAGCAGCTCCGTACTTGGGCGGAATCAGCCCCAGCATTTT; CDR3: CASSSVLGRNQPQHF
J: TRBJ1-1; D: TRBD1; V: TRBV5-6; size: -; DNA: TGTGCCAGCAGCTTAGTGGGACAGAGGGCGAACACTGAAGCTTTCTTT; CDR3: CASSLVGQRANTEAFF
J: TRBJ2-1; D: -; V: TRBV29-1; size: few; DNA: TGCAGCGTTGGGTGGGGCAAAAATGAGCAGTTCTTC; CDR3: CSVGWGKNEQFF
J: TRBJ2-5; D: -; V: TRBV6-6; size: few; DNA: TGTGCCAGCAGTTACTCCGAGGGGACCCAGTACTTC; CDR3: CASSYSEGTQYF
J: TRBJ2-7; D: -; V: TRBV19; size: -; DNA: TGTGCCAGTAGCCACAAAGATGAACTCGAGCAGTACTTC; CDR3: CASSHKDELEQYF
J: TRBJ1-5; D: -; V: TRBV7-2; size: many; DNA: TGTGCCAGCAGCTTAGAGTTCTGGAATCAGCCCCAGCATTTT; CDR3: CASSLEFWNQPQHF
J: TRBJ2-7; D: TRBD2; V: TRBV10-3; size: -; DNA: TGTGCCATCTCCGGGACTACTCGTTACGAGCAGTACTTC; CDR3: CAISGTTRYEQYF
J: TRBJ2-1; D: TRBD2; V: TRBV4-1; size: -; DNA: TGCGCCAGCAGCCAAGATCCGGCTAGCGGGAACTACAATGAGCAGTTCTTC; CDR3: CASSQDPASGNYNEQFF
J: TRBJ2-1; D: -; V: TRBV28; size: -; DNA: TGTGCCAGCCGAGGGGCGTATGAGCAGTTCTTC; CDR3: CASRGAYEQFF
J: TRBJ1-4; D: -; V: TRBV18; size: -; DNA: TGTGCCAGCACACAGGGTGGGAAAGAAAAACTGTTTTTT; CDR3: CASTQGGKEKLFF
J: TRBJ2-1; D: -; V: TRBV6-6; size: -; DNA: TGTGCCAGCAGTTGGGACAAATACAATGAGCAGTTCTTC; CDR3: CASSWDKYNEQFF
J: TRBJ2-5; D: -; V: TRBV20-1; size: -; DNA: TGCAGTGCTAGAGATGGTCGGAGGGCCTCAGAGACCCAGTACTTC; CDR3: CSARDGRRASETQYF
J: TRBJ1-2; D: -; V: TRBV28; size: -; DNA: TGTGCCAGCACCTACCCTTCGTCAGTCGGCTACACCTTC; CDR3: CASTYPSSVGYTF
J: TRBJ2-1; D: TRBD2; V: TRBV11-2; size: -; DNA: TGTGCCAGCAGCTTGGAAGGACTAGCGGGAGTGTTTGGTTCGGGTGAGCAGTTCTTC; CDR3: CASSLEGLAGVFGSGEQFF
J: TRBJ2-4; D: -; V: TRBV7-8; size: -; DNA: TGTGCCAGCAGCTTAACTCAGCTCAAAAACATTCAGTACTTC; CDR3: CASSLTQLKNIQYF
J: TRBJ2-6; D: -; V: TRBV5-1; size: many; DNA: TGCGCCAGCAGCTTGGAGGGCGGCTCTGGGGCCAACGTCCTGACTTTC; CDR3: CASSLEGGSGANVLTF
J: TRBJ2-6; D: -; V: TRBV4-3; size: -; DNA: TGCGCCAGCAGCCAGGCGACCGGGGGACGCTTATCTGGGGCCAACGTCCTGACTTTC; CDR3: CASSQATGGRLSGANVLTF
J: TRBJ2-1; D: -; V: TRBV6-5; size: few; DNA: TGTGCCAGCAGAGACGGGCTCGGGTCCCCGTTCTTC; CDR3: CASRDGLGSPFF
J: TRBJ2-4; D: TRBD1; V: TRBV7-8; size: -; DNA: TGTGCCAGCAGCGGGGACAGGGTTTTAGTAGCCAAAAACATTCAGTACTTC; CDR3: CASSGDRVLVAKNIQYF
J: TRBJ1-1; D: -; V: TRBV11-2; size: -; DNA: TGTGCCAGCAGCCGAGAGTACCGGGTGAACACTGAAGCTTTCTTT; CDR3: CASSREYRVNTEAFF
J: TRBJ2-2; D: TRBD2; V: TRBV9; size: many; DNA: TGTGCCAGCAGCGTAGCACTAGCGGGGAAGAACACCGGGGAGCTGTTTTTT; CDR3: CASSVALAGKNTGELFF
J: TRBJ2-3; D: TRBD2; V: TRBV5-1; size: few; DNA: TGCGCCAGCAGACGTAGCGGGAGAGATACGCAGTATTTT; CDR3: CASRRSGRDTQYF
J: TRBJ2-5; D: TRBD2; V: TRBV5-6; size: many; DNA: TGTGCCAGCAGCATGTCTAGCGGGAGAGAGACCCAGTACTTC; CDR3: CASSMSSGRETQYF
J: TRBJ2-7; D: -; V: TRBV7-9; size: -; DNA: TGTGCCAGCAGCTTCGGGAACGGCGAGCAGTACTTC; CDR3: CASSFGNGEQYF
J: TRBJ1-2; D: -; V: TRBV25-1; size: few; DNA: TGTGCCAGCGGTGCGGCAGGATCCTCCTATGGCTACACCTTC; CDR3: CASGAAGSSYGYTF
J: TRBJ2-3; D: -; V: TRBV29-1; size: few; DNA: TGCAGCGTTCAATCGGGGGTTATATGGTCAGATACGCAGTATTTT; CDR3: CSVQSGVIWSDTQYF
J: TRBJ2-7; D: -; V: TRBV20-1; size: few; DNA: TGCAGTGCTAGAGAGGGAACAGGTCTATACGAGCAGTACTTC; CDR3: CSAREGTGLYEQYF
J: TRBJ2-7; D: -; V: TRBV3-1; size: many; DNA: TGTGCCAGCAGCCTGCGGGCATCCTACGAGCAGTACTTC; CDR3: CASSLRASYEQYF
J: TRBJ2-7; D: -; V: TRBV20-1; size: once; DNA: TGCAGTGCTAGAGCGTCTGGCTACGAGCAGTACTTC; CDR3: CSARASGYEQYF
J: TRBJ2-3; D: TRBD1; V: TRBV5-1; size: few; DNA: TGCGCCAGCAGCCACGGGGACAGGGGATCGTCAGATACGCAGTATTTT; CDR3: CASSHGDRGSSDTQYF